This is a list of T cell receptor beta chains from one sample in a study of T cell responses to AZD1222 COVID-19 vaccine. Clones were sequenced by immunoSEQ multiplex PCR, and TCRdb holds only the in-frame ones, with some missing. The sample contains about 130,000 clones, 85% of which appear only once. This material consisted of peripheral blood, taken 28 days after the second AZD1222 dose. Receptors were obtained from an adult who received the AZD1222 COVID-19 vaccine. CDR3s include the opening cysteine and the closing phenylalanine or tryptophan. Fields, in order: J gene, D gene, V gene, clone size, CDR3 length, CDR3 protein, CDR3 DNA. A D gene is named only where the DNA matches it firmly. Some rows mark clone size as missing; the rest say once, few, many or name a class of expanded clone.

>TRBJ2-7|-|TRBV7-6|-|15
CASSLGPQGTYEQYF
TGTGCCAGCAGCTTAGGGCCCCAGGGCACCTACGAGCAGTACTTC
>TRBJ2-1|-|TRBV5-8|-|13
CASSLSRDHEQFF
TGTGCCAGCAGCTTGTCCAGGGATCATGAGCAGTTCTTC
>TRBJ2-7|TRBD1|TRBV5-4|-|14
CASSLAGGRYEQYF
TGTGCCAGCAGCTTGGCAGGGGGAAGGTACGAGCAGTACTTC
>TRBJ2-7|-|TRBV11-1|-|13
CASSLGTGREQYF
TGTGCCAGCAGCTTAGGTACGGGGCGCGAGCAGTACTTC
>TRBJ2-3|-|TRBV3-1/TRBV3-2|-|15
CASSQAIRTPDTQYF
TGTGCCAGCAGCCAAGCAATTAGGACCCCAGATACGCAGTATTTT
>TRBJ1-1|TRBD1|TRBV5-4|-|14
CASSPQGGNTEAFF
TGTGCCAGCAGCCCACAGGGGGGAAACACTGAAGCTTTCTTT
>TRBJ1-2|-|TRBV12-3/TRBV12-4|once|13
CASSSPGGGGYTF
TGTGCCAGCAGTTCTCCGGGAGGTGGTGGCTACACCTTC
>TRBJ2-2|TRBD1|TRBV7-9|-|16
CASSLKGQSGTGELFF
TGTGCCAGCAGCCTGAAGGGACAGTCGGGCACCGGGGAGCTGTTTTTT
>TRBJ2-1|-|TRBV6-2/TRBV6-3|-|15
CASSSLWPDFNEQFF
TGTGCCAGCAGTTCGTTGTGGCCCGACTTCAATGAGCAGTTCTTC
>TRBJ2-7|-|TRBV2|-|12
CASSGTGYEQYF
TGTGCCAGCAGTGGTACAGGGTACGAGCAGTACTTC
>TRBJ2-1|-|TRBV7-2|-|15
CASSWTPGGGNEQFF
TGTGCCAGCAGCTGGACCCCGGGGGGCGGCAATGAGCAGTTCTTC
>TRBJ2-4|-|TRBV5-8|-|16
CASSVRQQLAKNIQYF
TGTGCCAGCAGCGTGCGTCAACAGCTAGCCAAAAACATTCAGTACTTC
>TRBJ2-2|-|TRBV3-1/TRBV3-2|-|14
CASSQSLVSGELFF
TGTGCCAGCAGCCAGAGCCTAGTATCCGGGGAGCTGTTTTTT
>TRBJ1-4|TRBD1|TRBV27|-|19
CASSLWGQGTYTTNEKLFF
TGTGCCAGCAGCCTATGGGGACAGGGAACCTATACAACTAATGAAAAACTGTTTTTT
>TRBJ1-5|-|TRBV6-4|-|18
CASPSWGYPLGGNQPQHF
TGTGCCAGCCCCTCGTGGGGGTACCCCCTAGGAGGCAATCAGCCCCAGCATTTT
>TRBJ2-5|TRBD2|TRBV5-4|-|17
CASSLRLAGVYGETQYF
TGTGCCAGCAGCTTGAGACTAGCGGGGGTCTATGGAGAGACCCAGTACTTC
>TRBJ1-1|-|TRBV28|-|12
CASSLYRTEAFF
TGTGCCAGCAGTTTATATCGCACTGAAGCTTTCTTT
>TRBJ1-5|-|TRBV6-5|-|12
CATRQGNQPQHF
TGTGCCACCCGACAGGGCAATCAGCCCCAGCATTTT
>TRBJ2-2|-|TRBV14|-|13
CASAGVPTGELFF
TGTGCCAGCGCCGGGGTGCCGACCGGGGAGCTGTTTTTT
>TRBJ1-1|TRBD1|TRBV11-3|-|14
CASGQGESYTEAFF
TGTGCCAGTGGACAGGGGGAGTCTTACACTGAAGCTTTCTTT
>TRBJ1-2|-|TRBV20-1|once|10
CSVYRYGYTF
TGCAGTGTATACAGATATGGCTACACCTTC
>TRBJ1-5|TRBD1|TRBV7-8|-|13
CASSQQGVKPQHF
TGTGCCAGCAGCCAACAGGGGGTCAAACCCCAGCATTTT